Following are 6 T cell receptor beta chains from one sample sequenced in a study of blood T cell repertoires in COVID-19. Some clones are missing from TCRdb's copy, which holds only in-frame ones; the method was immunoSEQ multiplex PCR. The table has about 300,000 clones, about 85% seen once. The material sequenced was PBMCs or T cells enriched from blood (not recorded which). The receptors were gathered from a woman under 40 who had been exposed to COVID-19.

The rearrangement uses TRBV4-1 and TRBJ2-4; D is undetermined. V dropped 1 base and J dropped 5 bases, with 6 bases sitting between them. Germline V gene lookup returns CDR1 MGHRA and CDR2 YSYEKL. This CDR3 has 13 amino acids. The DNA for the CDR3 is TGCGCCAGCAGCCAAGCAAGAGAAAACATTCAGTACTTC. Translated: CASSQARENIQYF.

The chain recombines TRBV7-6 with TRBJ2-1; tentative D call: TRBD2 (6 bases). From germline, CDR1 is SGHVS and CDR2 FNYEAQ. The germline V and J ends were trimmed by 7 bases and 6 bases, with 19 bases remaining between them. The CDR3 totals 15 residues. CDR3 coding DNA: TGTGCCAGCACAAATCGTCGGGGGACCCCCAATGAGCAGTTCTTC. It encodes CASTNRRGTPNEQFF.

This rearrangement joins TRBV9 to TRBJ2-5; 8 nucleotides agree with TRBD1. The CDR3 consists of 15 residues. Germline CDR1 reads SGDLS; CDR2 reads YYNGEE. With V trimmed by 0 bases and J by 5 bases, 6 bases remained unmatched. In DNA, the CDR3 is TGTGCCAGCAGCGTAGGAGGGACAGGTTTGGAGACCCAGTACTTC. Residues: CASSVGGTGLETQYF. Full variable domain (missing parts from reference TRBV9 and TRBJ2-5): DSGVTQTPKHLITATGQRVTLRCSPRSGDLSVYWYQQSLDQGLQFLIQYYNGEERAKGNILERFSAQQFPDLHSELNLSSLELGDSALYFCASSVGGTGLETQYFGPGTRLLVL.

V is TRBV4-1 and J is TRBJ2-1; D is ambiguous. Trimming cost V 0 bases and J 4 bases, with 19 bases left between them. Germline V CDR1 and CDR2: MGHRA, YSYEKL. The CDR3 loop spans 18 amino acids. CDR3 protein: CASSQDVSQLVLYNEQFF. CDR3 nucleotides: TGCGCCAGCAGCCAAGATGTTTCCCAGCTAGTACTTTACAATGAGCAGTTCTTC.

The chain joins TRBV27 to TRBJ1-4, with no clear D. This CDR3 has 13 amino acids. Germline CDR1 reads MNHEY; CDR2 reads SMNVEV (reference sequence). With 7 bases removed from V and 10 bases from J, the gap between germline ends came to 16 bases. In DNA form, the CDR3 reads TGTGCCAGCAAACCGGTCACGATCGGAAAACTGTTTTTT. Residues: CASKPVTIGKLFF.

Points on this clone: Other nucleotide sequences from this sample produce the same CDR3. The chain has TRBV7-9 and TRBJ1-1; 9 bases line up with TRBD1. The CDR3 spans 13 residues. V dropped 6 bases and J dropped 3; count of bases not matched to a gene: 2. The germline V gene has CDR1 SEHNR and CDR2 FQNEAQ (reference sequence). CDR3 DNA: TGTGCCAGCAGTTGGACAGGGGACACTGAAGCTTTCTTT. Its protein is CASSWTGDTEAFF.